This TCR beta chain was sequenced for a study of blood T cell repertoires in COVID-19. Study-level information: T cells, B-cell-depleted T cells, or PBMCs provided the cDNA or gDNA that served as material.

The CDR3 is 15 amino acids. Looked up from germline, CDR1 is GTSNPN and CDR2 is SVGIG (reference sequence). V shed 0 bases and J shed 4 bases, with 15 bases lying between them. Assay used: immunoSEQ multiplex PCR; TCRdb lists only in-frame clones, some missing. This table holds about 250,000 clones, 70% to 90% found once. Participant age was roughly 18 to 100 years, and participants resided in about two dozen US areas. V is TRBV30 and J is TRBJ2-5; the D gene is possibly TRBD2 (6 bases). Specimen: PBMCs or T cells enriched from blood (not recorded which). This sequence was found in a woman aged 45 to 65 with acute COVID-19. CDR3 sequence: CAWSVTGRLGETQYF. The CDR3 DNA sequence: TGTGCCTGGAGTGTAACGGGGAGGTTGGGAGAGACCCAGTACTTC.